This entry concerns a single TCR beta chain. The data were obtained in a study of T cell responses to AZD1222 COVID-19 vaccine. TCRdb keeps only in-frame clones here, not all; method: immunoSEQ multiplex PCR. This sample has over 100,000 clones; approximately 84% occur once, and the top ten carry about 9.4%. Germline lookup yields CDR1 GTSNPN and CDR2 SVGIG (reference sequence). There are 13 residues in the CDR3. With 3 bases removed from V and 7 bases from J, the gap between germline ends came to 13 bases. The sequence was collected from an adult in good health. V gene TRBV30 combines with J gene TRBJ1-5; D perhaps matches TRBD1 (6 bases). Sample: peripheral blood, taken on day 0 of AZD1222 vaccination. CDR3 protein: CAWSGGGQQPQHF. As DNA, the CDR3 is TGTGCCTGGAGCGGGGGGGGACAACAGCCCCAGCATTTT.